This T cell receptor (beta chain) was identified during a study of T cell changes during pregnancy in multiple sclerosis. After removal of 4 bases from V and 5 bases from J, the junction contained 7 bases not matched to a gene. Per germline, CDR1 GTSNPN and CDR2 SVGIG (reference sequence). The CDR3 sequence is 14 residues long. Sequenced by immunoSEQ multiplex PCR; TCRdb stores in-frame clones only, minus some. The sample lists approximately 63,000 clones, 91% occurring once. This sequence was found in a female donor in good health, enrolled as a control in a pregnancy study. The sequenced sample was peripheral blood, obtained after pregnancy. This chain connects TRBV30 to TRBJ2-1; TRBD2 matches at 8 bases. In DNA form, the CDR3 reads TGTGCCTGGAATGGCCTAGCGGGCCACAATGAGCAGTTCTTC. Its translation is CAWNGLAGHNEQFF.